This TCR beta chain appears in the sequencing data of a study of early T cells in non-severe SARS-CoV-2 infection. The CDR3 is 15 amino acids. Germline-derived CDR1 and CDR2 are MNHEY and SVGEGT. V gave up 4 bases and J gave up 5 bases; unmatched junction bases: 7. This clonotype was counted between two and nine times. TCRdb analysed the 5' RACE reads with MiXCR anew, one entry per CDR3 protein. This sample has some 49,000 distinct CDR3 sequences, with 8.2% found just once. The chain joins TRBV6-2 or TRBV6-3 to TRBJ2-2, with 7 bases fitting TRBD2. This clonotype was obtained from an adult who was a healthcare worker with PCR-confirmed SARS-CoV-2 infection or an uninfected control (not recorded which). The sequencing input was whole blood. DNA for the CDR3: TGTGCCAGCAGTTCAGCGGGACTGAGGACCGGGGAGCTGTTTTTT. Its translation is CASSSAGLRTGELFF.